The rows below give T cell receptor beta chains drawn from one sample of a study of T cell responses to AZD1222 COVID-19 vaccine. Generated by immunoSEQ multiplex PCR, the TCRdb table keeps only in-frame clones and is missing some. The sample includes around 85,000 clones, about 86% of them seen just once. The sequencing here drew on peripheral blood, taken on day 0 of AZD1222 vaccination. The receptors were sampled from an adult in good health. CDR3s include the opening cysteine and the closing phenylalanine or tryptophan. The order of the fields is CDR3 DNA, CDR3 protein, D gene, V gene, clone size, J gene. D genes are given only for firm matches. Rows give clone size only sometimes, using once, few, many, or a class for an expanded clone.

CDR3 DNA: TGTGCCAGCAGCAGACAGACCAATCAGCCCCAGCATTTT; CDR3 protein: CASSRQTNQPQHF; D gene: NA; V gene: TRBV5-5; clone size: NA; J gene: TRBJ1-5
CDR3 DNA: TGTGCCACCAGTGATAGGGAGAACACTGAAGCTTTCTTT; CDR3 protein: CATSDRENTEAFF; D gene: NA; V gene: TRBV24-1; clone size: NA; J gene: TRBJ1-1
CDR3 DNA: TGTGCCAGCAGTTTAAGGGGGGGGACAGGGAATTCACCCCTCCACTTT; CDR3 protein: CASSLRGGTGNSPLHF; D gene: TRBD1; V gene: TRBV27; clone size: NA; J gene: TRBJ1-6
CDR3 DNA: TGTGCCTGCATATTCTCTGGGGCCAACGTCCTGACTTTC; CDR3 protein: CACIFSGANVLTF; D gene: NA; V gene: TRBV30; clone size: once; J gene: TRBJ2-6
CDR3 DNA: TGTGCCAGCTCACCGGGGGGACGGGACTATGGCTACACCTTC; CDR3 protein: CASSPGGRDYGYTF; D gene: NA; V gene: TRBV18; clone size: NA; J gene: TRBJ1-2
CDR3 DNA: TGTGCCAGTAGTATAGGGGCCGACAGGGTCAACACTGAAGCTTTCTTT; CDR3 protein: CASSIGADRVNTEAFF; D gene: TRBD1; V gene: TRBV19; clone size: NA; J gene: TRBJ1-1
CDR3 DNA: TGCGCCAGCAGCCAAGACAGCGGGAATGCCCCAAACATTCAGTACTTC; CDR3 protein: CASSQDSGNAPNIQYF; D gene: TRBD2; V gene: TRBV4-3; clone size: NA; J gene: TRBJ2-4
CDR3 DNA: TGTGCCAGCAGTGAGACAGGGGTGGATGGTGAAAAACTGTTTTTT; CDR3 protein: CASSETGVDGEKLFF; D gene: TRBD1; V gene: TRBV6-6; clone size: NA; J gene: TRBJ1-4
CDR3 DNA: TGTGCCAGCAGCTCGCAAGGGACAGGGAGTGTTACGCAGTATTTT; CDR3 protein: CASSSQGTGSVTQYF; D gene: TRBD1; V gene: TRBV7-2; clone size: NA; J gene: TRBJ2-3
CDR3 DNA: TGTGCCAGCAGCTTTTATACAGGGGGCGACGAGACCCAGTACTTC; CDR3 protein: CASSFYTGGDETQYF; D gene: TRBD1; V gene: TRBV7-9; clone size: NA; J gene: TRBJ2-5
CDR3 DNA: TGTGCCAGCAGCAACAATCAGCCCCAGCATTTT; CDR3 protein: CASSNNQPQHF; D gene: NA; V gene: TRBV21-1; clone size: NA; J gene: TRBJ1-5
CDR3 DNA: TGTGCCAGCAGCCAAGGGGGGAACAGCTACGAGCAGTACTTC; CDR3 protein: CASSQGGNSYEQYF; D gene: NA; V gene: TRBV3-1/TRBV3-2; clone size: NA; J gene: TRBJ2-7
CDR3 DNA: TGTGCCAGCAGGAAACAGGGGCCGGAGACCCAGTACTTC; CDR3 protein: CASRKQGPETQYF; D gene: TRBD1; V gene: TRBV6-5; clone size: NA; J gene: TRBJ2-5
CDR3 DNA: TGTGCCTGGACCCCCGGGGGGATGGAGACCCAGTACTTC; CDR3 protein: CAWTPGGMETQYF; D gene: TRBD2; V gene: TRBV30; clone size: NA; J gene: TRBJ2-5